This TCR beta chain stems from a study of T cells after yellow fever vaccination. Study summary: Fractions low in cell number were prepared with SMART-Seq v4 Ultra Low Input. Study-level findings and limits: Repertoires obtained by FACS sorting could include abundant clonotypes that entered as contaminants from the bulk population.

Trimming pared 1 base from V and 10 bases from J, leaving 16 bases between. Germline CDR1 MGHRA, CDR2 YSYEKL. The CDR3 consists of 14 residues. The TCR cDNA carried a universal primer site and UMIs from 5'RACE template switching. TCRdb itself ran the 5' RACE reads through MiXCR, one entry per CDR3 protein. The table records 350,000 to 450,000 distinct CDR3 sequences, over 15% of them present only once. Note on this clonotype: What it binds is not known.

The V call is TRBV4-1, the J call TRBJ1-1; weak D call: TRBD1 (6 bases). The source was PBMCs, collected before the yellow fever booster vaccination. The receptor comes from a man aged 18 to 35 who received the YFV17D yellow fever vaccine. CDR3: CASSQVGAEGVAFF. CDR3 nucleotide sequence: TGCGCCAGCAGCCAAGTGGGGGCGGAAGGGGTAGCTTTCTTT.